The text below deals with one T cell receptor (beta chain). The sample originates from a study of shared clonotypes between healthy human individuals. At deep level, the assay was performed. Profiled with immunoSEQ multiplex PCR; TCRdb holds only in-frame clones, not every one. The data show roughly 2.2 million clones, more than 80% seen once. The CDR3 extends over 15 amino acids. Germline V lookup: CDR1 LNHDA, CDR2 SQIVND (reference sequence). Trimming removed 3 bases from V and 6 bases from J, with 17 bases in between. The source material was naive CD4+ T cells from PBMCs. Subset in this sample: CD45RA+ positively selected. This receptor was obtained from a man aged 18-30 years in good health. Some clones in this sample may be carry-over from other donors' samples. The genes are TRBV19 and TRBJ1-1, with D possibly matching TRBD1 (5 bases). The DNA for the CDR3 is TGTGCCAGTAGTATGGGGGGTCATAGGTGGGCTGAAGCTTTCTTT. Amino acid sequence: CASSMGGHRWAEAFF.